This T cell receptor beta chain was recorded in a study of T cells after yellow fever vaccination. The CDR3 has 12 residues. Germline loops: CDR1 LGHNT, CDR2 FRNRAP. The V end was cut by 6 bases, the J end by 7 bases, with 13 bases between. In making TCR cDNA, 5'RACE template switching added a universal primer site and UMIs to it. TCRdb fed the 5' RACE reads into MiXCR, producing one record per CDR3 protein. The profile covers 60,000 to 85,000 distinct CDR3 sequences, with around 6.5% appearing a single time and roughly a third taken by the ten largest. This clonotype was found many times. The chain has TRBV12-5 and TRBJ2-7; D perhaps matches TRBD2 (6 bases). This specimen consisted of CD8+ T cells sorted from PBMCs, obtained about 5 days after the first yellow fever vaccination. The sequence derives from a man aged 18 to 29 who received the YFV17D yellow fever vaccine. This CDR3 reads CASGYLGREQYF. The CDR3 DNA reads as TGTGCTAGTGGGTATCTGGGGAGGGAGCAGTACTTC.